This entry is about one TCR beta chain. Repertoires were generated with immunoSEQ multiplex PCR, while TCRdb's copy carries only in-frame clones and drops some. The data contain about 480,000 clones, over 60% of them singletons. The data originate from a study of shared clonotypes between healthy human individuals. The sample taken for sequencing was PBMCs. This TCR derives from a woman in her forties in good health. Some clones in this sample may be carry-over from other donors' samples.

DNA for the CDR3: TGTGCCAGTACCCGGGCCCTAGGGCCTCAAGAGACCCAGTACTTC. Translating gives CASTRALGPQETQYF. The chain couples TRBV9 to TRBJ2-5, with D unresolved. The germline V gene has CDR1 SGDLS and CDR2 YYNGEE. The V end lost 8 bases, the J end lost 2 bases, and 19 bases lay between the germline ends. The CDR3 totals 15 residues.